The clone carrying this T cell receptor beta chain was observed a handful of times. Its matching antigen is unknown. V was clipped by 5 bases and J by 6 bases, with 10 bases between them. Germline CDR1 and CDR2: SGHNT and YENEEA. The CDR3 runs 13 residues. The naive CD8 fraction comprised CD45RO-negative cells positively selected for CCR7 and excluded terminally differentiated effector memory CD45RA+ cells. The sample originates from a study of shared clonotypes between healthy human individuals. Study context: Per-donor plates numbered three CD4 naive, three CD4 memory, two CD8 naive and one CD8 memory. Points from the study as a whole: Incomplete sequencing of sorted subsets was indicated by rarefaction despite large depth. The represented genetic and exposure-history diversity was limited by the small number of donors.

In the original analysis: Junction-only immunoSEQ sequences carried no quality scores, so filtering differed. The assay was immunoSEQ multiplex PCR, and TCRdb's table has in-frame clones only and misses some. V, J and clone size were drawn from that table, and D and trimming were deduced from the DNA. The sample yields about 2 million clones, about 95% seen once. The sequenced material came from naive CD8+ T cells sorted from blood. The clonotype originates from a man in his late teens or twenties in good health. The chain combines TRBV11-3 with TRBJ2-2; no definite D call. Here the CDR3 DNA reads TGTGCCAGCAGCCGTTCGGATGCCGGGGAGCTGTTTTTT. It translates to CASSRSDAGELFF.